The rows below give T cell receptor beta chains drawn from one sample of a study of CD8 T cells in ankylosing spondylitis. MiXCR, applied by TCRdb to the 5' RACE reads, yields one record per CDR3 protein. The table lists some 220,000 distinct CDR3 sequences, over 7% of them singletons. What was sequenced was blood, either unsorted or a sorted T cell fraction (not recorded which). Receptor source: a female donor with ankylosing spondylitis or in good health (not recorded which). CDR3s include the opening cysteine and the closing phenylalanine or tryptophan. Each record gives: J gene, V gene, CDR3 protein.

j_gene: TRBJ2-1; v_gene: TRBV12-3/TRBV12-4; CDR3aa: CASSLSWGEQFF
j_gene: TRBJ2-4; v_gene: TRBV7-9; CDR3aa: CAIAGTGGDAKNIQYF
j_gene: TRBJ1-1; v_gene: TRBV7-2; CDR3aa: CASSLGGSPEAFF
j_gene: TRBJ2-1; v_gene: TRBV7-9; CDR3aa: CASSLPGGRLNEQFF
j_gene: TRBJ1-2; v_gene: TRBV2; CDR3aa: CASTARYGYTF
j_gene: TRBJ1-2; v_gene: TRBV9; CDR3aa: CASSVGQGRGYTF
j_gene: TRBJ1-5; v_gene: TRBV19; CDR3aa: CATSQRGGVLSNQPQHF
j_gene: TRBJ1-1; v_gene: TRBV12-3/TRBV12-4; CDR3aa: CASSLAFRAHEAFF
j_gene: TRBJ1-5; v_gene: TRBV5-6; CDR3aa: CASSLTGGAIDQPQHF
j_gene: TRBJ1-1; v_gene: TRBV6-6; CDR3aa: CASRRPSAEAFF
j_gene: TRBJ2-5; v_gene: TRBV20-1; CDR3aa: CSALTLAGVGFAETQYF
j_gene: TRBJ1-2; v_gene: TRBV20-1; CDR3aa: CSASGTGHGYTF
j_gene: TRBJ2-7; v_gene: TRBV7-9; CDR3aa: CASRGRDVQYF
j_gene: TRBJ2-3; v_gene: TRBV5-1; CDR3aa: CASSSGPPPDTQYF
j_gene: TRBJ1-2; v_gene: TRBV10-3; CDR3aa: CAIKGTGGYGYTF
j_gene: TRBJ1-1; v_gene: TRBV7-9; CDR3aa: CASSFVFSSGDTEAFF
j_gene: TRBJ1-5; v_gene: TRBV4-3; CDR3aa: CASSQEVAGTLGPQHF
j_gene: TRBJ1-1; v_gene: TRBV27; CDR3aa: CASSIETGGRTEAFF
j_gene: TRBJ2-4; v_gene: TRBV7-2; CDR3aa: CASSSPAGHGDIQYF
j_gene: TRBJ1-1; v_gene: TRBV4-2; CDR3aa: CASSPGLLWGAFF
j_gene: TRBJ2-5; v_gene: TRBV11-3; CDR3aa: CASNLGLQETQYF
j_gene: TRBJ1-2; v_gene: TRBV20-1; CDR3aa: CSARSGSSYGYTF
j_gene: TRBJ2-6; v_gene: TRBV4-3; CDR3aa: CASSQGWNSGANVLTF
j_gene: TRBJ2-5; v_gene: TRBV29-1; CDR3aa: CSVARGGETQYF
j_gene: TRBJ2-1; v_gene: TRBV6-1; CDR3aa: CASGWSGRMANEQFF
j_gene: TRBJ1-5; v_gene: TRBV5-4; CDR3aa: CASSLAVGDNQPQHF
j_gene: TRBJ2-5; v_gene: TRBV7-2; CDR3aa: CASSLGGAGEETQYF
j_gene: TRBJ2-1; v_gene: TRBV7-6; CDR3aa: CASSRPTSGRGNEQFF
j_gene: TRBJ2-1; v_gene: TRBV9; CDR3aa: CASSVAGSFERGQFF
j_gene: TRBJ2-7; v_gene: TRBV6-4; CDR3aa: CASTRGLAYEQYF
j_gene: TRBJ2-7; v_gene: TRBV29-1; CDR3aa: CSVPHRTAYEQYF
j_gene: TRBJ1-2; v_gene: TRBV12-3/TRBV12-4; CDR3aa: CANSLDRGRRGYGYTF
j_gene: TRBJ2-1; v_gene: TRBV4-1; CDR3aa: CASSQPGLAGDNEQFF
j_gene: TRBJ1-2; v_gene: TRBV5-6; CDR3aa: CASGLQGASLGYGYTF
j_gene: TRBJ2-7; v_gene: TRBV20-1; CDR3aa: CSARVGSLYEQYF
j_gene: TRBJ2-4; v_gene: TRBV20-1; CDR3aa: CSARGLAGASAKNIQYF
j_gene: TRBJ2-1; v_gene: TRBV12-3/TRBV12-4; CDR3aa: CASSPPGLGDNEQFF
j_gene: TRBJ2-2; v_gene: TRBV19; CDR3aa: CATPRRDTVGTNTGELFFF
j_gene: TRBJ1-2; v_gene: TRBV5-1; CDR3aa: CASSLRVLPPGTGGGYTF
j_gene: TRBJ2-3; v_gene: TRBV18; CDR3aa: CASSPDRDTQYF
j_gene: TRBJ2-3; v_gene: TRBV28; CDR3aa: CASSRAYTQYF
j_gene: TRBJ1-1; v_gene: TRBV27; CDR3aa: CASSLRGGPGTEAFF
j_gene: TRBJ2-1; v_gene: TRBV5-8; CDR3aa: CASSLAGGPLSEQFF
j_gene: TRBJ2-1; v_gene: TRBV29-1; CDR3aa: CSVVGTQPNEQFF
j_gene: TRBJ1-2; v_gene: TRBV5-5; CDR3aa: CASSLSPDRAYGYTF
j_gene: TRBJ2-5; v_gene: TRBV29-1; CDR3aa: CSALGLAGGGETQYF
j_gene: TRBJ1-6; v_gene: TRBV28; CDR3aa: CASIRRGRNSPLHF
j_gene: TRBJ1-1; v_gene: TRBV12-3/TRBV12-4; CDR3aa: CATIPGPETEAFF
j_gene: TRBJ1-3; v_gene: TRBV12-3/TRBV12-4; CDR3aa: CASSFSGTIYF
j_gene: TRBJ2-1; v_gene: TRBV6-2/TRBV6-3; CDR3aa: CASSSPRRGPSYNEQFF
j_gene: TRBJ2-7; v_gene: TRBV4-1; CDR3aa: CASSQQLAVPYEQYF
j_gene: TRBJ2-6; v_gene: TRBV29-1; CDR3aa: CSVVGWVSGANVLTF